What follows are 4 T cell receptor beta chains derived from one specimen sequenced in a study of CXCR3-negative and CXCR3-positive naive CD8 T cells. Via 5' RACE with UMI labels, TRB cDNA libraries were prepared. TCRdb re-analyzed the 5' RACE reads; it lists each CDR3 protein once, without DNA. The sample is made up of some 130,000 distinct CDR3 sequences, and the top ten hold 0.45% to 0.6% of it. Material for sequencing was naive CXCR3- CD8+ T cells from blood. Subset given: CD45RO-CCR7+CD27+CD95- naive CD8+ T cells lacking CXCR3 (TNR3-). These receptors were collected from a human donor in good health. Some clones in this sample may be carry-over from other donors' samples.

The CDR3 loop is CASSYGSSYNEQFF. The chain carries TRBV6-2 or TRBV6-3 and TRBJ2-1. CDR1 and CDR2 from the germline V gene are MNHEY and SVGEGT. The CDR3 spans 14 residues.

The V and J genes are TRBV5-1 and TRBJ2-7; TCRdb indicates TRBD1, and absent DNA this call remains unverified. This CDR3 is 14 amino acids long. Germline V gene data show CDR1 as SGHRS and CDR2 as YFSETQ. CDR3: CASSPDILAYEQYF.

CDR3 sequence reads: CASSWGGNEQFF. This chain uses TRBV5-5 with TRBJ2-1; TCRdb calls TRBD1, which cannot be checked without DNA. The germline gives CDR1 SGHKS, CDR2 YYEKEE (reference sequence). This CDR3 contains 12 residues.

The chain couples TRBV7-6 to TRBJ2-7; TCRdb selects TRBD1, and the lack of DNA leaves this call unchecked. The CDR3 is made up of 15 amino acids. Germline CDR1 SGHVS, CDR2 FNYEAQ. CDR3 protein: CASSPGQGIYYEQYF.